The clone carrying this T cell receptor beta chain was observed a single time. Its antigen is not known. The CDR3 has 13 residues. Trimming shortened V by 5 bases and J by 3 bases, and 10 bases separated the two germline ends. The germline CDR1 and CDR2 sequences are SGHNT and YENEEA. Clones were sequenced by immunoSEQ multiplex PCR, and TCRdb holds only the in-frame ones, with some missing. Here the sample spans some 150,000 clones, about 92% being singletons. This record comes from a study of T cell responses to AZD1222 COVID-19 vaccine. Study-wide findings and caveats: Most donors were white British and more were female, and clonal diversity was possibly underestimated. No repertoire was sampled before or during the peak T cell response, only after it.

Sequenced here: peripheral blood, sampled on day 0 of AZD1222 vaccination. This chain connects TRBV11-3 to TRBJ2-5; no reliable D call. This receptor was obtained from an adult in good health. CDR3 region: CASSKDTKETQYF. In nucleotides, the CDR3 is TGTGCCAGCAGCAAAGACACAAAAGAGACCCAGTACTTC.